A selection of T cell receptor beta chains follows, all from one sample in a study of T-cell memory formation after mild COVID-19. TCRdb re-analysed the 5' RACE reads in MiXCR, keeping a single row per CDR3 protein. The table shows hundreds of thousands of distinct CDR3 sequences, with approximately 13% occurring only once. Sequencing used PBMCs or a T cell subset sorted from them (not recorded which). The receptors shown here come from a man aged 18-30 years who had mild COVID-19 (a few samples of this study predate the infection). Cell type and time point are not known. CDR3s include the opening cysteine and the closing phenylalanine or tryptophan. Fields, in order: D gene, clone size, V gene, J gene, CDR3 protein, CDR3 DNA. The D gene is left open where the match is weak. For some rows the clone size is stated as once, few or many, or as a class when expanded; others skip it.

d_call: NA
clone_size: NA
v_call: TRBV20-1
j_call: TRBJ1-5
cdr3_aa: CSARDGPGRYSNQPQHF
cdr3_nt: TGCAGTGCTAGAGATGGGCCAGGCCGGTATAGCAATCAGCCCCAGCATTTT

d_call: TRBD1
clone_size: many
v_call: TRBV7-9
j_call: TRBJ2-7
cdr3_aa: CASSSGGSVYEQYF
cdr3_nt: TGTGCCAGCAGCTCAGGGGGCTCGGTCTACGAGCAGTACTTC

d_call: TRBD2
clone_size: NA
v_call: TRBV4-2
j_call: TRBJ2-5
cdr3_aa: CASSQILAGSAETQYF
cdr3_nt: TGTGCCAGCAGCCAAATACTAGCGGGGTCGGCGGAGACCCAGTACTTC

d_call: NA
clone_size: few
v_call: TRBV5-1
j_call: TRBJ2-5
cdr3_aa: CASSLEAGRRETQYF
cdr3_nt: TGCGCCAGCAGCTTGGAGGCAGGGCGACGGGAGACCCAGTACTTC

d_call: NA
clone_size: NA
v_call: TRBV5-8
j_call: TRBJ1-1
cdr3_aa: CASRSTVNTEAFF
cdr3_nt: TGTGCCAGCAGATCCACTGTGAACACTGAAGCTTTCTTT

d_call: TRBD1
clone_size: NA
v_call: TRBV24-1
j_call: TRBJ2-2
cdr3_aa: CATSDPGQASRELFF
cdr3_nt: TGTGCCACCAGTGACCCGGGACAGGCGAGCAGGGAGCTGTTTTTT

d_call: NA
clone_size: NA
v_call: TRBV5-1
j_call: TRBJ2-2
cdr3_aa: CASSVTGNTGELFF
cdr3_nt: TGCGCCAGCAGCGTTACAGGGAACACCGGGGAGCTGTTTTTT

d_call: NA
clone_size: few
v_call: TRBV20-1
j_call: TRBJ2-6
cdr3_aa: CSAWSSPGANVLTF
cdr3_nt: TGCAGTGCTTGGTCTTCGCCCGGGGCCAACGTCCTGACTTTC

d_call: NA
clone_size: NA
v_call: TRBV4-2
j_call: TRBJ2-5
cdr3_aa: CASSQDRGAAWETQYF
cdr3_nt: TGTGCCAGCAGCCAAGATCGGGGGGCGGCTTGGGAGACCCAGTACTTC

d_call: NA
clone_size: many
v_call: TRBV12-3/TRBV12-4
j_call: TRBJ2-7
cdr3_aa: CASSLTWGSVYEQYF
cdr3_nt: TGTGCCAGCAGTCTCACGTGGGGGTCCGTCTACGAGCAGTACTTC

d_call: NA
clone_size: NA
v_call: TRBV5-8
j_call: TRBJ2-7
cdr3_aa: CASRAGRYEQYF
cdr3_nt: TGTGCCAGCAGGGCAGGGCGATACGAGCAGTACTTC

d_call: NA
clone_size: NA
v_call: TRBV4-1
j_call: TRBJ1-2
cdr3_aa: CASSQGSGQGNYYGYTF
cdr3_nt: TGCGCCAGCAGCCAAGGCTCTGGGCAGGGGAATTACTATGGCTACACCTTC

d_call: TRBD1
clone_size: few
v_call: TRBV5-6
j_call: TRBJ1-6
cdr3_aa: CASNSRTGTGFSPLHF
cdr3_nt: TGTGCCAGCAACTCCCGGACGGGGACAGGGTTTTCACCCCTCCACTTT

d_call: TRBD2
clone_size: NA
v_call: TRBV9
j_call: TRBJ2-5
cdr3_aa: CASSAQRGGLETQYF
cdr3_nt: TGTGCCAGCAGCGCGCAGCGGGGGGGACTAGAGACCCAGTACTTC

d_call: TRBD1
clone_size: NA
v_call: TRBV9
j_call: TRBJ1-1
cdr3_aa: CASSARTGWGDTEAFF
cdr3_nt: TGTGCCAGCAGCGCTCGGACAGGGTGGGGGGACACTGAAGCTTTCTTT

d_call: NA
clone_size: few
v_call: TRBV20-1
j_call: TRBJ2-1
cdr3_aa: CSARDPNYNEQFF
cdr3_nt: TGCAGTGCTAGAGATCCTAACTACAATGAGCAGTTCTTC

d_call: TRBD2
clone_size: NA
v_call: TRBV28
j_call: TRBJ2-5
cdr3_aa: CASITGGGRQTQYF
cdr3_nt: TGTGCCAGCATCACCGGCGGGGGGCGTCAGACCCAGTACTTC

d_call: NA
clone_size: many
v_call: TRBV7-8
j_call: TRBJ2-7
cdr3_aa: CASSSASTAQYF
cdr3_nt: TGTGCCAGCAGCTCCGCCTCGACAGCGCAGTACTTC

d_call: NA
clone_size: NA
v_call: TRBV4-2
j_call: TRBJ2-5
cdr3_aa: CASSQLQGLQETQYF
cdr3_nt: TGTGCCAGCAGCCAACTCCAGGGTTTACAAGAGACCCAGTACTTC

d_call: TRBD2
clone_size: few
v_call: TRBV19
j_call: TRBJ2-1
cdr3_aa: CASSIELAGGHNEQFF
cdr3_nt: TGTGCCAGTAGTATAGAACTAGCGGGGGGGCACAATGAGCAGTTCTTC

d_call: TRBD2
clone_size: many
v_call: TRBV20-1
j_call: TRBJ2-4
cdr3_aa: CSAGLADKNIQYF
cdr3_nt: TGCAGTGCAGGCCTAGCGGACAAAAACATTCAGTACTTC

d_call: TRBD1
clone_size: NA
v_call: TRBV29-1
j_call: TRBJ1-5
cdr3_aa: CSVEEFGQGREVCNQPQHF
cdr3_nt: TGCAGCGTTGAAGAATTCGGACAGGGGAGGGAAGTATGCAATCAGCCCCAGCATTTT

d_call: NA
clone_size: NA
v_call: TRBV7-9
j_call: TRBJ2-2
cdr3_aa: CASSPPYASGELFF
cdr3_nt: TGTGCCAGCAGCCCGCCCTATGCGTCCGGGGAGCTGTTTTTT

d_call: NA
clone_size: few
v_call: TRBV6-5
j_call: TRBJ1-1
cdr3_aa: CASSYGLGVTEAFF
cdr3_nt: TGTGCCAGCAGTTACGGCCTGGGGGTCACTGAAGCTTTCTTT

d_call: NA
clone_size: few
v_call: TRBV6-1
j_call: TRBJ2-1
cdr3_aa: CASSEGDLTEQFF
cdr3_nt: TGTGCCAGCAGTGAAGGGGACTTAACTGAGCAGTTCTTC

d_call: NA
clone_size: few
v_call: TRBV12-3/TRBV12-4
j_call: TRBJ2-7
cdr3_aa: CASSLEPGPTYEQYF
cdr3_nt: TGTGCCAGCAGCTTGGAACCGGGGCCAACCTACGAGCAGTACTTC

d_call: TRBD2
clone_size: few
v_call: TRBV4-1
j_call: TRBJ2-1
cdr3_aa: CASSHLTSVNEQFF
cdr3_nt: TGCGCCAGCAGCCACCTGACTAGCGTTAATGAGCAGTTCTTC

d_call: NA
clone_size: NA
v_call: TRBV6-2/TRBV6-3
j_call: TRBJ2-1
cdr3_aa: CASRTTSYDEQFF
cdr3_nt: TGTGCCAGCAGAACTACTAGCTACGATGAGCAGTTCTTC

d_call: NA
clone_size: few
v_call: TRBV25-1
j_call: TRBJ2-3
cdr3_aa: CASSELSGGDSTDTQYF
cdr3_nt: TGTGCCAGCAGTGAACTATCCGGGGGCGATAGCACAGATACGCAGTATTTT

d_call: TRBD1
clone_size: NA
v_call: TRBV12-3/TRBV12-4
j_call: TRBJ2-3
cdr3_aa: CASSPGTGWIDTQYF
cdr3_nt: TGTGCCAGCAGTCCCGGGACAGGGTGGATAGATACGCAGTATTTT

d_call: NA
clone_size: few
v_call: TRBV5-1
j_call: TRBJ2-3
cdr3_aa: CASSSFDSFYTDTQYF
cdr3_nt: TGCGCCAGCAGCTCGTTTGACAGTTTCTACACAGATACGCAGTATTTT

d_call: TRBD1
clone_size: NA
v_call: TRBV18
j_call: TRBJ2-7
cdr3_aa: CASSPRQGEDAYEQYF
cdr3_nt: TGTGCCAGCTCACCCCGACAGGGAGAAGACGCCTACGAGCAGTACTTC

d_call: NA
clone_size: many
v_call: TRBV5-1
j_call: TRBJ2-7
cdr3_aa: CASSFFQAEGEQYF
cdr3_nt: TGCGCCAGCAGCTTTTTCCAGGCAGAGGGCGAGCAGTACTTC

d_call: NA
clone_size: few
v_call: TRBV6-5
j_call: TRBJ1-2
cdr3_aa: CASSYGEGDGYTF
cdr3_nt: TGTGCCAGCAGTTACGGGGAGGGAGATGGCTACACCTTC

d_call: NA
clone_size: many
v_call: TRBV28
j_call: TRBJ2-5
cdr3_aa: CASSPSGPHQYF
cdr3_nt: TGTGCCAGCAGTCCGAGCGGACCACACCAGTACTTC

d_call: TRBD2
clone_size: many
v_call: TRBV7-2
j_call: TRBJ2-5
cdr3_aa: CASSWGGQETQYF
cdr3_nt: TGTGCCAGCAGCTGGGGGGGCCAAGAGACCCAGTACTTC

d_call: NA
clone_size: few
v_call: TRBV12-3/TRBV12-4
j_call: TRBJ2-2
cdr3_aa: CASSFYETGELFF
cdr3_nt: TGTGCCAGCAGTTTTTATGAGACCGGGGAGCTGTTTTTT

d_call: NA
clone_size: NA
v_call: TRBV4-2
j_call: TRBJ1-4
cdr3_aa: CASSQDYGGLNEKLFF
cdr3_nt: TGTGCCAGCAGCCAAGACTACGGGGGCCTTAATGAAAAACTGTTTTTT

d_call: TRBD1
clone_size: many
v_call: TRBV4-3
j_call: TRBJ1-2
cdr3_aa: CASSYGTGDYGYTF
cdr3_nt: TGCGCCAGCAGCTACGGGACAGGCGACTATGGCTACACCTTC

d_call: NA
clone_size: few
v_call: TRBV7-8
j_call: TRBJ2-7
cdr3_aa: CASSFFAGRGSYEQYF
cdr3_nt: TGTGCCAGCAGCTTTTTTGCAGGGCGCGGGTCCTACGAGCAGTACTTC

d_call: TRBD2
clone_size: NA
v_call: TRBV11-2
j_call: TRBJ2-7
cdr3_aa: CASSLRWSGGLVYEQYF
cdr3_nt: TGTGCCAGCAGCTTGAGGTGGTCGGGGGGACTAGTATACGAGCAGTACTTC

d_call: TRBD2
clone_size: few
v_call: TRBV28
j_call: TRBJ2-1
cdr3_aa: CASKSPGGLSGEQFF
cdr3_nt: TGTGCCAGCAAGTCCCCGGGGGGGCTATCGGGTGAGCAGTTCTTC

d_call: NA
clone_size: NA
v_call: TRBV6-5
j_call: TRBJ2-2
cdr3_aa: CASTGWDGGTGELFF
cdr3_nt: TGTGCCAGCACGGGTTGGGACGGGGGCACCGGGGAGCTGTTTTTT

d_call: NA
clone_size: few
v_call: TRBV6-6
j_call: TRBJ1-5
cdr3_aa: CASIEYGNQPQHF
cdr3_nt: TGTGCCAGCATCGAATATGGCAATCAGCCCCAGCATTTT

d_call: NA
clone_size: few
v_call: TRBV12-3/TRBV12-4
j_call: TRBJ2-7
cdr3_aa: CASRERGDSIYEQYF
cdr3_nt: TGTGCCAGCAGGGAAAGGGGGGACAGTATCTACGAGCAGTACTTC

d_call: NA
clone_size: few
v_call: TRBV7-3
j_call: TRBJ1-3
cdr3_aa: CASSSAGFSGNTIYF
cdr3_nt: TGTGCCAGCAGCTCCGCAGGATTCTCTGGAAACACCATATATTTT

d_call: TRBD2
clone_size: few
v_call: TRBV20-1
j_call: TRBJ2-1
cdr3_aa: CSARTSGGPNEQFF
cdr3_nt: TGCAGTGCCCGGACTAGCGGGGGACCCAATGAGCAGTTCTTC

d_call: NA
clone_size: few
v_call: TRBV7-8
j_call: TRBJ1-1
cdr3_aa: CASSSGGGALNTEAFF
cdr3_nt: TGTGCCAGCAGCTCAGGCGGGGGGGCCCTGAACACTGAAGCTTTCTTT

d_call: TRBD2
clone_size: NA
v_call: TRBV5-1
j_call: TRBJ2-5
cdr3_aa: CASSLAQTSSGRETQYF
cdr3_nt: TGCGCCAGCAGCTTGGCCCAGACTAGCTCGGGGAGGGAGACCCAGTACTTC

d_call: TRBD1
clone_size: NA
v_call: TRBV27
j_call: TRBJ1-5
cdr3_aa: CASSFGSSGGNQPQHF
cdr3_nt: TGTGCCAGCAGTTTTGGTTCGTCAGGGGGAAATCAGCCCCAGCATTTT

d_call: NA
clone_size: few
v_call: TRBV9
j_call: TRBJ2-5
cdr3_aa: CASSVGWTVQETQYF
cdr3_nt: TGTGCCAGCAGCGTAGGTTGGACAGTTCAAGAGACCCAGTACTTC

d_call: TRBD1
clone_size: many
v_call: TRBV4-3
j_call: TRBJ1-3
cdr3_aa: CASSQGFRDRGISGNTIYF
cdr3_nt: TGCGCCAGCAGCCAAGGGTTCCGGGACAGGGGGATCTCTGGAAACACCATATATTTT

d_call: NA
clone_size: NA
v_call: TRBV7-6
j_call: TRBJ1-6
cdr3_aa: CASSSEDSFSYNSPLHF
cdr3_nt: TGTGCCAGCAGCTCCGAGGACAGTTTCTCCTATAATTCACCCCTCCACTTT